The next 26 T cell receptor beta chains were all read from a single sample in a study of CD8 T cells in Susac syndrome. A quantity of about 0.45 to 1 ug RNA underwent reverse transcription using random hexamers. TCRdb itself ran the immunoSEQ multiplex PCR reads through MiXCR, one entry per CDR3 protein. The repertoire has approximately 150,000 distinct CDR3 sequences, 92% of them found once; the top ten carry 0.08%. Sequencing was done on a sample of CD4+ T cells from PBMCs. These receptors were obtained from a human donor in good health.

This clonotype has only one observation. The gene calls are TRBV27 and TRBJ2-2, with 8 bases aligning to TRBD2. The trim removed 5 bases at V and 6 bases at J, leaving 8 bases unmatched. This CDR3 is built from 15 residues. Germline CDR1 MNHEY, CDR2 SMNVEV (reference sequence). CDR3 sequence (DNA): TGTGCCAGCAGTCGATGGGGGACTAGGGCCGGGGAGCTGTTTTTT. Encoded protein: CASSRWGTRAGELFF.

This chain uses TRBV20-1 with TRBJ2-5; the match to TRBD2 covers 14 bases. Germline trimming cut 5 bases from V and 4 bases from J; bases unmatched to any gene: 0. The CDR3 is 13 amino acids. Germline CDR1 is DFQATT and CDR2 is SNEGSKA (reference sequence). CDR3 bases: TGCAGTGCTGGACTAGCGGGGGGAGAGACCCAGTACTTC. Translated, it gives CSAGLAGGETQYF.

J is TRBJ2-5 and V is TRBV5-1; 9 bases line up with TRBD1. V was pared by 2 bases and J by 5 bases, with 13 bases of the junction left unmatched. The germline V gene encodes CDR1 SGHRS and CDR2 YFSETQ. The length of the CDR3 is 17 residues. The CDR3 DNA follows: TGCGCCAGCAGCTTCGGGACAGGGACCCCTTCATGGGAGACCCAGTACTTC. Its translation: CASSFGTGTPSWETQYF.

There are a few counts of this clonotype. V is TRBV27 and J is TRBJ2-7, with 11 bases lining up with TRBD2. CDR1 and CDR2 (germline): MNHEY, SMNVEV (reference sequence). The J segment lost 1 base and the V segment lost 2 bases, leaving 4 bases of the junction unmatched. This CDR3 comprises 16 residues. Here the CDR3 reads CASSLAGTSGSYEQYF. CDR3 bases: TGTGCCAGCAGTTTAGCCGGGACTAGCGGTTCCTACGAGCAGTACTTC.

The chain links TRBV27 to TRBJ2-7; 13 bases map to TRBD2. CDR1 is MNHEY, CDR2 SMNVEV, per germline (reference sequence). The V segment lost 0 bases and the J segment 2 bases; nucleotides outside the gene matches: 1. The CDR3 spans 16 residues. The CDR3 nucleotides are TGTGCCAGCAGTTTATCTACTAGCGGGGGGGCCTACGAGCAGTACTTC. It specifies CASSLSTSGGAYEQYF.

This clonotype was seen a single time. Here the CDR3 reads CASSPNRDRKNIQYF. CDR3 sequence (DNA): TGTGCCAGTAGTCCAAATAGGGACAGGAAAAACATTCAGTACTTC. The V call is TRBV19, the J call TRBJ2-4; 8 bases map to TRBD1. This CDR3 comprises 15 residues. V dropped 5 bases and J dropped 4; count of bases not matched to a gene: 7. Germline CDR1 is LNHDA and CDR2 is SQIVND (reference sequence).

The chain uses TRBV14 and TRBJ1-4; D is ambiguous. V dropped 1 base and J dropped 10 bases, with 16 bases sitting between them. Germline lookup yields CDR1 SGHDN and CDR2 FVKESK. The CDR3 is made up of 15 amino acids. The CDR3 spells CASSQVLGLGGKLFF. DNA of the CDR3: TGTGCCAGCAGCCAAGTTTTGGGATTGGGTGGAAAACTGTTTTTT.

The chain links TRBV27 to TRBJ2-3; either TRBD1 or TRBD2 may fit D (5 bases each). Trimming took off 6 bases at V and 6 bases at J, with 22 bases between the two ends. The CDR3 loop spans 16 amino acids. Germline V gives CDR1 MNHEY, CDR2 SMNVEV (reference sequence). The CDR3 sequence: CASRRSGAAGDDTQYF. CDR3 sequence (DNA): TGTGCCAGCAGGCGCTCCGGGGCCGCCGGCGACGATACGCAGTATTTT.

This clonotype came up a few times. The rearrangement links TRBV5-1 to TRBJ2-6; tentatively, D is TRBD1 (5 bases). Germline loops: CDR1 SGHRS, CDR2 YFSETQ. V lost 4 bases, J lost 3 bases, and 23 bases lay in between. The CDR3 spans 19 residues. DNA of the CDR3: TGCGCCAGCAGCATACGGGCACAGGCCTCCGTGGATGGGGCCAACGTCCTGACTTTC. As protein: CASSIRAQASVDGANVLTF.

The chain links TRBV2 to TRBJ2-5; possibly TRBD1 for D (5 bases). Germline CDR1 reads SNHLY; CDR2 reads FYNNEI. The length of the CDR3 is 13 residues. Deletions cut 3 bases from V and 1 base from J, with 6 bases between. This CDR3 reads CASSEDTQETQYF. CDR3 sequence (DNA): TGTGCCAGCAGTGAGGACACCCAAGAGACCCAGTACTTC. Full variable domain (missing parts from reference TRBV2 and TRBJ2-5): EPEVTQTPSHQVTQMGQEVILRCVPISNHLYFYWYRQILGQKVEFLVSFYNNEISEKSEIFDDQFSVERPDGSNFTLKIRSTKLEDSAMYFCASSEDTQETQYFGPGTRLLVL.

This rearrangement joins TRBV20-1 to TRBJ2-1; 11 bases fit TRBD2. Germline assignment: CDR1 DFQATT and CDR2 SNEGSKA (reference sequence). The CDR3 extends over 15 amino acids. V gave up 5 bases and J gave up 6 bases; unmatched junction bases: 9. CDR3 sequence reads: CSAFSGGDRGNEQFF. CDR3 nucleotide sequence: TGCAGTGCTTTTAGCGGGGGGGATAGAGGCAATGAGCAGTTCTTC.

V and J are TRBV6-5 and TRBJ1-5; no definite D call. Trimming removed 0 bases from V and 4 bases from J, with 10 bases in between. This CDR3 is built from 15 residues. Germline assignment: CDR1 MNHEY and CDR2 SVGAGI. The CDR3 here is CASSYSRLGNQPQHF. CDR3 nucleotide sequence: TGTGCCAGCAGTTACTCACGTCTCGGGAATCAGCCCCAGCATTTT.

V usage is TRBV5-5 and J usage is TRBJ2-2; D ambiguous. CDR1 and CDR2 (germline): SGHKS, YYEKEE (reference sequence). The CDR3 length is 14 residues. Trimming stripped 5 bases from V and 1 base from J, with 9 bases between. The CDR3 bases are TGTGCCAGCAGTTTATCCAGGAACACCGGGGAGCTGTTTTTT. Amino acid sequence: CASSLSRNTGELFF.

The chain's CDR3 is CASSVWDTSTDTQYF. CDR3 DNA sequence: TGTGCCAGCAGTGTATGGGACACTTCCACAGATACGCAGTATTTT. The V gene is TRBV6-1, the J gene TRBJ2-3; maybe TRBD1 (6 bases). The V end lost 4 bases, the J end lost 2 bases, and 13 bases lay between the germline ends. The CDR3 is 15 residues long. Germline values: CDR1 MNHNS, CDR2 SASEGT.

The rearrangement uses TRBV20-1 and TRBJ2-7, with D perhaps TRBD1 (6 bases). This CDR3 region has 14 residues. Trimming pared 5 bases from V and 5 bases from J, leaving 19 bases between. Germline-derived CDR1 and CDR2 are DFQATT and SNEGSKA (reference sequence). The CDR3 loop reads CSAVRDTHLHEQYF. CDR3 nucleotide sequence: TGCAGTGCTGTCCGGGACACCCATTTACACGAGCAGTACTTC.

The chain carries TRBV7-9 and TRBJ2-3, with 11 positions matching TRBD2. Per germline, CDR1 SEHNR and CDR2 FQNEAQ (reference sequence). The CDR3 is 16 residues long. The ends lost 4 bases at V and 5 bases at J; junction bases unmatched: 8. CDR3 sequence: CASSSPTSGVIDTQYF. The DNA of the CDR3 is TGTGCCAGCAGCTCCCCGACTAGCGGGGTAATAGATACGCAGTATTTT.

The rearrangement links TRBV18 to TRBJ1-2; D possibly corresponds to TRBD1 (6 bases). CDR3 length equals 16 residues. Trimming took off 3 bases at V and 8 bases at J, with 22 bases between the two ends. Germline CDR1 reads KGHSH; CDR2 reads LQKENI. The CDR3 bases are TGTGCCAGCTCACCGACAGGCGGCACCTATCCTATAGGCTACACCTTC. It is translated as CASSPTGGTYPIGYTF. Complete variable domain (other parts from reference TRBV18 and TRBJ1-2): NAGVMQNPRHLVRRRGQEARLRCSPMKGHSHVYWYRQLPEEGLKFMVYLQKENIIDESGMPKERFSAEFPKEGPSILRIQQVVRGDSAAYFCASSPTGGTYPIGYTFGSGTRLTVV.

The rearrangement joins TRBV29-1 to TRBJ2-5; tentative D call: TRBD2 (6 bases). This CDR3 comprises 13 residues. CDR1 and CDR2 (germline): SQVTM, ANQGSEA. CDR3 protein: CTPPGLTLETQYF. As DNA, the CDR3 is TGCACGCCACCGGGACTCACTCTAGAGACCCAGTACTTC.

This chain joins TRBV3-1 and TRBJ2-5; the D gene is possibly TRBD2 (6 bases). The CDR3 totals 16 residues. The germline gives CDR1 LGHDT, CDR2 YNNKEL (reference sequence). V was trimmed by 4 bases and J by 4 bases, leaving 19 bases between them. In DNA form, the CDR3 reads TGTGCCAGCAGCCTCCCCCCGGGACTGTCCATAGAGACCCAGTACTTC. Amino acid sequence: CASSLPPGLSIETQYF.

Only one count was recorded for this clonotype. The chain links TRBV20-1 to TRBJ2-2; D is perhaps TRBD2 (6 bases). Germline CDR1 DFQATT, CDR2 SNEGSKA (reference sequence). Trimming removed 6 bases at V and 0 bases at J, with 8 bases between. The CDR3 has 13 residues. The CDR3 protein is CSARGANTGELFF. Written as DNA, the CDR3 is TGCAGTGCGCGGGGCGCGAACACCGGGGAGCTGTTTTTT.

The chain employs TRBV2 and TRBJ2-7; D not resolved. V was clipped by 8 bases and J by 0 bases, with 8 bases between them. Per the germline V gene, CDR1 is SNHLY and CDR2 is FYNNEI. There are 12 residues in the CDR3. The CDR3 loop reads CASAGDSYEQYF. The DNA of the CDR3 is TGTGCCAGCGCCGGAGACTCCTACGAGCAGTACTTC.

V usage is TRBV20-1 and J usage is TRBJ2-7; TRBD1 matches 8 bases. Germline V lookup: CDR1 DFQATT, CDR2 SNEGSKA (reference sequence). The CDR3 contains 13 residues. The V gene end was trimmed by 8 bases and the J gene end by 0 bases; junction bases not matched to a gene: 6. The CDR3 spells CSQTGGTSYEQYF. CDR3 nucleotides: TGCAGTCAAACAGGGGGGACCTCCTACGAGCAGTACTTC.

The V call is TRBV10-3, the J call TRBJ1-1; D ambiguous. Germline loops: CDR1 ENHRY, CDR2 SYGVKD. Trimming took off 3 bases at V and 2 bases at J, with 7 bases between the two ends. The CDR3 runs to 13 residues. CDR3 sequence (DNA): TGTGCCATCAGTGATAATCCCAACACTGAAGCTTTCTTT. Residues: CAISDNPNTEAFF.

The rearrangement uses TRBV5-1 and TRBJ2-5; 13 nucleotides match TRBD2. The V gene end was trimmed by 4 bases and the J gene end by 4 bases; junction bases not matched to a gene: 7. Germline assignment: CDR1 SGHRS and CDR2 YFSETQ. The CDR3 has 16 amino acids. CDR3 DNA: TGCGCCAGCAGCATGCCGGGACTAGCGGGATTAGAGACCCAGTACTTC. Translated, it gives CASSMPGLAGLETQYF.

The rearrangement links TRBV28 to TRBJ2-7; possibly TRBD1 or TRBD2 for D (5 bases each). There are 17 residues in the CDR3. CDR1 is MDHEN, CDR2 SYDVKM, per germline. The ends were cut back, 5 bases at V and 2 bases at J, with 22 bases in the middle. CDR3 sequence (DNA): TGTGCCAGCAGTGAAGAGCCCGGGACGCCTAACGCCTACGAGCAGTACTTC. Its protein is CASSEEPGTPNAYEQYF.

V gene TRBV7-2 combines with J gene TRBJ2-7; TRBD2 is a possible D gene (5 bases). Per the germline V gene, CDR1 is SGHTA and CDR2 is FQGNSA. Trimming took off 2 bases at V and 5 bases at J, with 10 bases between the two ends. This CDR3 contains 13 residues. As DNA, the CDR3 is TGTGCCAGCAGCTTAAAAGAGGGCCACGAGCAGTACTTC. This sequence encodes CASSLKEGHEQYF.